This TCR beta chain was sequenced during a study of T-cell memory formation after mild COVID-19. Notes on the study in general: Several responding clones turned up in pre-infection memory, indicating that cross-reactive memory may have taken part.

TCRdb re-analysed the 5' RACE reads in MiXCR, keeping a single row per CDR3 protein. The sample yields some 490,000 distinct CDR3 sequences, roughly 20% seen once. J lost 5 bases, V lost 8 bases, and 15 bases had no gene match. Germline-derived CDR1 and CDR2 are MNHEY and SVGAGI. The CDR3 length is 15 residues. A note on this clonotype: Its antigen is currently unknown.

The sample comprised PBMCs or a T cell subset sorted from them (not recorded which). The sequence was collected from an adult woman who had mild COVID-19 (a few samples of this study predate the infection). Cell type and time point are not known. The chain carries TRBV6-5 and TRBJ2-7; 7 bases match TRBD2. The CDR3 DNA sequence: TGTGCCAGCGCCTCCGGGACGGGAGGAGGCAACGAGCAGTACTTC. Amino acid sequence: CASASGTGGGNEQYF.